The text below deals with one TCR beta chain. This entry belongs to a study of shared clonotypes between healthy human individuals. About the research overall: Donor composition was a couple of women and a few men, aged 18 to 49. Researchers assigned three CD4 naive, three CD4 memory, two CD8 naive and one CD8 memory plate to each donor.

Trimming pared 4 bases from V and 1 base from J, leaving 11 bases between. The CDR3 sequence is 14 residues long. In germline, CDR1 is MNHEY, CDR2 SVGAGI. Sequencing used immunoSEQ multiplex PCR; TCRdb keeps in-frame clones, though not all of them. The sample yields about 1.5 million clones, 95% to 99% seen once. The TCR comes from a man aged 25-45 years in good health. The rearrangement joins TRBV6-5 to TRBJ2-7; no clear D gene. The sample consisted of naive CD4+ T cells sorted from blood. Sample subset: CD45RA+ positively selected. The CDR3 nucleotides read TGTGCCAGCAGTTCCCTTCGGGTGTCCTACGAGCAGTACTTC. Amino acids: CASSSLRVSYEQYF.